Presented here are 32 T cell receptor beta chains from one specimen sequenced in a study of cytomegalovirus exposure and HLA in healthy donors. Produced via immunoSEQ multiplex PCR; TCRdb's table is partial and in-frame only. The sample holds tens of thousands of clones, 97% seen once. The sequenced material came from PBMCs. The receptor set was obtained from a man younger than 40 in good health and CMV-seropositive.

This rearrangement joins TRBV5-1 to TRBJ1-3; 7 nucleotides agree with TRBD1. Trimming at V came to 3 bases and at J to 0 bases, leaving 3 bases not matched to a gene. This CDR3 has 15 amino acids. The V gene's germline CDR1 is SGHRS and CDR2 YFSETQ. The CDR3 region is CASSYGDSSGNTIYF. The CDR3 DNA follows: TGCGCCAGCAGCTATGGGGACAGCTCTGGAAACACCATATATTTT.

The V call is TRBV7-8, the J call TRBJ2-7; D possibly corresponds to TRBD1 (6 bases). CDR1 is SGHVS, CDR2 FQNEAQ, per germline. The CDR3 is 15 amino acids. With 4 bases removed from V and 0 bases from J, the gap between germline ends came to 13 bases. As DNA, the CDR3 is TGTGCCAGCAGCTCTACAGGGTATCCCTCCTACGAGCAGTACTTC. Translation gives CASSSTGYPSYEQYF.

The V call is TRBV5-1, the J call TRBJ1-1, with 8 bases lining up with TRBD1. CDR1 is SGHRS, CDR2 YFSETQ, per germline. The CDR3 consists of 16 residues. V lost 2 bases to trimming and J lost 4 bases; unmatched junction nucleotides: 10. CDR3 residues: CASSLPRTGLGTEAFF. The DNA of the CDR3 is TGCGCCAGCAGCTTACCCCGGACAGGGTTGGGCACTGAAGCTTTCTTT.

About this clone itself: The junction differs from germline at one of its ends, possibly a read error. The chain combines TRBV30 with TRBJ2-5; TRBD2 matches at 11 bases. The CDR3 consists of 15 residues. In germline, CDR1 is GTSNPN, CDR2 SVGIG (reference sequence). The CDR3 DNA reads TGTGTCTGGAGCGGGGGACTAGCGGAAGGGGGGACCCAGTACTTC. Protein: CVWSGGLAEGGTQYF.

The CDR3 DNA follows: TGTGCCAGCAGTTACTTCAAGACAGGGGCCTACGAGCAGTACTTC. Its translation is CASSYFKTGAYEQYF. The gene calls are TRBV6-5 and TRBJ2-7; 8 bases align to TRBD1. Trimming took 1 base from V and 2 from J; bases not matched to a gene: 4. This CDR3 is 15 amino acids long. Looked up from germline, CDR1 is MNHEY and CDR2 is SVGAGI.

The chain couples TRBV6-4 to TRBJ1-1, with D perhaps matching TRBD1 (5 bases). Germline CDR1 and CDR2: MRHNA and SNTAGT. Trimming shortened V by 4 bases and J by 12 bases, and 21 bases separated the two germline ends. The CDR3 runs to 14 residues. The CDR3: CASSVSGAAPRTFF. As DNA, the CDR3 is TGTGCCAGCAGTGTTAGCGGGGCAGCCCCCCGAACTTTCTTT.

The chain recombines TRBV28 with TRBJ2-3; the D is unclear. V gave up 6 bases and J gave up 9 bases, with 13 bases separating them. From germline, CDR1 is MDHEN and CDR2 SYDVKM. The CDR3 length is 12 residues. The chain's CDR3 is CASSPLVPTQYF. CDR3 nucleotides: TGTGCCAGCAGCCCGCTAGTCCCCACGCAGTATTTT.

The chain links TRBV30 to TRBJ2-5, with TRBD2 identical over 7 bases. Trimming took 5 bases from V and 2 from J; bases not matched to a gene: 14. The CDR3 length is 16 residues. Germline values: CDR1 GTSNPN, CDR2 SVGIG (reference sequence). The CDR3 DNA sequence: TGTGCCTGGGGAGGGGCCTGGAGCGGGGCTCAAGAGACCCAGTACTTC. This translates into CAWGGAWSGAQETQYF.

This chain joins TRBV7-2 and TRBJ2-7; 10 bases are a match to TRBD2. Germline V gene sequence: CDR1 SGHTA, CDR2 FQGNSA. The CDR3 is 15 amino acids. V dropped 2 bases and J dropped 3; count of bases not matched to a gene: 4. The CDR3 here is CASSLKLAGDYEQYF. CDR3 in DNA: TGTGCCAGCAGCTTAAAGCTAGCGGGAGACTACGAGCAGTACTTC.

The gene calls are TRBV2 and TRBJ2-3; TRBD2 matches 12 bases. There are 15 residues in the CDR3. CDR1 SNHLY and CDR2 FYNNEI come from the germline V gene. V dropped 9 bases and J dropped 4; count of bases not matched to a gene: 8. The CDR3 bases are TGTGCCAGAGGGGGGCTAGCGGGAGGGGCAGATACGCAGTATTTT. This sequence encodes CARGGLAGGADTQYF.

The sample holds a few counts of this clone. This chain uses TRBV27 with TRBJ2-7; TRBD2 is a possible D gene (6 bases). V dropped 5 bases and J dropped 2 bases, with 10 bases sitting between them. The CDR3 covers 13 residues. Germline CDR1 is MNHEY and CDR2 is SMNVEV (reference sequence). CDR3 bases: TGTGCCAGCAGTCCTCGGAGGGCCTACGAGCAGTACTTC. Translated, it gives CASSPRRAYEQYF.

The genes are TRBV27 and TRBJ2-7, with 11 positions matching TRBD1. Trimming took 7 bases from V and 4 from J; bases not matched to a gene: 3. From germline, CDR1 is MNHEY and CDR2 SMNVEV (reference sequence). This CDR3 region has 13 residues. The CDR3 DNA sequence: TGTGCCAGCACCGGGACAGGGGGTTACGAGCAGTACTTC. This gives the protein CASTGTGGYEQYF.

The chain combines TRBV4-1 with TRBJ2-7; D possibly corresponds to TRBD1 (6 bases). Trimming took 0 bases from V and 6 from J, leaving 15 bases between them. The CDR3 has 15 amino acids. CDR1 is MGHRA and CDR2 is YSYEKL in the germline V gene. The CDR3 protein is CASSQEGNRALEQYF. The CDR3, as DNA: TGCGCCAGCAGCCAAGAAGGTAACAGGGCTCTCGAGCAGTACTTC.

V is TRBV29-1 and J is TRBJ1-1, with 11 nucleotides matching TRBD1. The CDR3 sequence is 16 residues long. The V gene's germline CDR1 is SQVTM and CDR2 ANQGSEA. Trimming took 4 bases from V and 4 from J; bases not matched to a gene: 11. The CDR3 spells CSVVNGQGAFFTEAFF. The CDR3 DNA follows: TGCAGCGTTGTCAACGGACAGGGGGCATTTTTCACTGAAGCTTTCTTT.

The chain employs TRBV6-5 and TRBJ2-1, with TRBD2 matching 7 bases. Germline assignment: CDR1 MNHEY and CDR2 SVGAGI. The CDR3 spans 14 residues. With V trimmed by 6 bases and J by 3 bases, 5 bases remained unmatched. The CDR3 DNA is TGTGCCAGCAGGGCTGGGGGGGTCTACAATGAGCAGTTCTTC. Its protein product is CASRAGGVYNEQFF.

This clone was observed a handful of times. The gene calls are TRBV6-6 and TRBJ2-7; TRBD2 matches 9 bases. This CDR3 comprises 15 residues. V trimming: 5 bases; J trimming: 9 bases; junction bases outside the gene matches: 14. Germline values: CDR1 MNHNY, CDR2 SVGAGI (reference sequence). The CDR3 coding sequence is TGTGCCAGCAGTACCGATAGCGGGAGTGGTACAGTGCAGTACTTC. Translated, it gives CASSTDSGSGTVQYF.

In this sample, this clone turned up once. This rearrangement joins TRBV6-5 to TRBJ2-3; TRBD2 might be the D (6 bases). CDR3 length: 15 residues. V was cut by 0 bases and J by 6 bases, with 13 bases left in between. In germline, CDR1 is MNHEY, CDR2 SVGAGI. CDR3: CASSYSVARGDTQYF. CDR3 in DNA: TGTGCCAGCAGTTACTCTGTCGCCCGGGGGGATACGCAGTATTTT.

This chain links TRBV27 with TRBJ1-5; possible D gene TRBD1, 5 bases. The CDR3 totals 13 residues. Trimming pared 3 bases from V and 6 bases from J, leaving 9 bases between. CDR1 and CDR2 (germline): MNHEY, SMNVEV (reference sequence). CDR3 coding DNA: TGTGCCAGCAGTTTCCAGGGTGGTCAGCCCCAGCATTTT. It specifies CASSFQGGQPQHF.

The chain combines TRBV4-2 with TRBJ2-7; TRBD2 matches 9 bases. V dropped 4 bases and J dropped 2; count of bases not matched to a gene: 6. This CDR3 is built from 15 residues. Germline V gives CDR1 LGHNA, CDR2 YNFKEQ. The CDR3 coding sequence is TGTGCCAGCAGCCCGGATAGCGGGAGCCCCTACGAGCAGTACTTC. As protein: CASSPDSGSPYEQYF.

The rearrangement joins TRBV7-2 to TRBJ1-2; D is unclear. In germline, CDR1 is SGHTA, CDR2 FQGNSA. This CDR3 region has 13 residues. Between the trimmed V and J ends, which lost 4 bases and 3 bases, there was a span of 9 bases. CDR3 sequence reads: CASSSLAYYGYTF. For the CDR3, the DNA is TGTGCCAGCAGCTCCCTCGCGTACTATGGCTACACCTTC.

The chain has TRBV5-3 and TRBJ2-7, with 14 bases aligning to TRBD2. TRBV5-3 is identified as an open reading frame with a role that is uncertain. The CDR3 length is 14 residues. With V trimmed by 4 bases and J by 6 bases, 3 bases remained unmatched. CDR3 coding DNA: TGTGCCAGAAGCCGACTAGCGGGAGGGCTCGAGCAGTACTTC. Translated, it gives CARSRLAGGLEQYF.

V and J are TRBV15 and TRBJ1-1; a possible D gene is TRBD1 (6 bases). Trimming stripped 6 bases from V and 0 bases from J, with 17 bases between. The CDR3 runs to 16 residues. Germline-derived CDR1 and CDR2 are LNHNV and YYDKDF (reference sequence). CDR3 amino acids: CATSRRVGALNTEAFF. In DNA form, the CDR3 reads TGTGCCACCAGTCGACGGGTGGGGGCCCTGAACACTGAAGCTTTCTTT.

The rearrangement links TRBV28 to TRBJ2-1; 11 bases map to TRBD2. Germline V lookup: CDR1 MDHEN, CDR2 SYDVKM. This CDR3 region has 16 residues. Losses at the gene ends were 4 bases for V and 4 bases for J; bases not matched to a gene: 6. CDR3 protein: CASSYPGTSGYNEQFF. In nucleotides, the CDR3 is TGTGCCAGCAGTTATCCCGGGACTAGCGGATACAATGAGCAGTTCTTC.

The table lists this clone with a count of one. The chain carries TRBV4-1 and TRBJ1-2; 7 bases are a match to TRBD1. Trimming removed 2 bases from V and 8 bases from J; junction bases left unmatched: 14. CDR3 length: 16 amino acids. Germline CDR1 reads MGHRA; CDR2 reads YSYEKL. CDR3: CASSQRGPDRKHGYTF. CDR3 DNA: TGCGCCAGCAGCCAAAGAGGTCCGGACAGGAAACACGGCTACACCTTC.

The gene calls are TRBV2 and TRBJ1-1; no clear D. The V gene's germline CDR1 is SNHLY and CDR2 FYNNEI. The CDR3 has 13 amino acids. V gave up 6 bases and J gave up 1 base, with 9 bases separating them. This CDR3 reads CASREGRNTEAFF. The CDR3 bases are TGTGCCAGCAGAGAGGGTCGGAACACTGAAGCTTTCTTT.

The gene calls are TRBV19 and TRBJ1-5, with TRBD1 as a possible D gene (6 bases). Germline V lookup: CDR1 LNHDA, CDR2 SQIVND (reference sequence). V shed 1 base and J shed 6 bases, with 13 bases lying between them. This CDR3 has 15 residues. Here the CDR3 reads CASSIGGRGGQPQHF. Here the CDR3 DNA reads TGTGCCAGTAGTATAGGGGGCAGGGGTGGTCAGCCCCAGCATTTT. The full variable domain, in which reference TRBV19 and TRBJ1-5 provide the parts outside the CDR3, is DGGITQSPKYLFRKEGQNVTLSCEQNLNHDAMYWYRQDPGQGLRLIYYSQIVNDFQKGDIAEGYSVSREKKESFPLTVTSAQKNPTAFYLCASSIGGRGGQPQHFGDGTRLSIL.

This chain uses TRBV18 with TRBJ2-1, with D uncertain. Germline V gives CDR1 KGHSH, CDR2 LQKENI. Trimming left V 3 bases short and J 8 bases short, with 14 bases between. This CDR3 contains 14 residues. The CDR3, as DNA: TGTGCCAGCTCACCCCAGCCCCAGGTCGATGAGCAGTTCTTC. This encodes CASSPQPQVDEQFF.

The DNA of the CDR3 is TGTGCCAGTAGCGGACAGACATTCGATCAGCCCCAGCATTTT. This sequence encodes CASSGQTFDQPQHF. The chain has TRBV19 and TRBJ1-5, with a possible D match to TRBD1 (6 bases). Germline V gene data show CDR1 as LNHDA and CDR2 as SQIVND (reference sequence). This CDR3 spans 14 amino acids. V shed 6 bases and J shed 5 bases, with 14 bases lying between them.

The V call is TRBV9, the J call TRBJ2-3, with D unresolved. Germline assignment: CDR1 SGDLS and CDR2 YYNGEE. Trimming took 3 bases from V and 4 from J, leaving 6 bases between them. The CDR3 is made up of 12 amino acids. The CDR3 sequence is CASSAVPDTQYF. The DNA for the CDR3 is TGTGCCAGCAGCGCGGTTCCAGATACGCAGTATTTT.

This chain links TRBV7-6 with TRBJ1-1; 8 bases match TRBD1. V was clipped by 5 bases and J by 2 bases; unmatched bases: 7. The CDR3 loop spans 15 amino acids. The germline CDR1 and CDR2 sequences are SGHVS and FNYEAQ. Here the CDR3 reads CASSESRGPNTEAFF. The CDR3 DNA sequence: TGTGCCAGCAGCGAATCCAGGGGGCCAAACACTGAAGCTTTCTTT.

This chain joins TRBV1 and TRBJ1-3; the DNA was not used to check the table's D call, TRBD1. TRBV1 is described as a pseudogene. The CDR3 is 16 amino acids. The CDR3 coding sequence is TGCACCAGCAGCCAAGATCGTCACAGATCTGGAAACACCATATATTTT. It specifies CTSSQDRHRSGNTIYF.

This rearrangement joins TRBV18 to TRBJ2-7, with TRBD2 as a possible D gene (6 bases). CDR3 size: 14 residues. V was pared by 3 bases and J by 2 bases, with 11 bases between. Per germline, CDR1 KGHSH and CDR2 LQKENI. The CDR3 region has the DNA TGTGCCAGCTCACCGGATAGCGGTCCCTACGAGCAGTACTTC. Protein product: CASSPDSGPYEQYF.